These T cell receptor beta chains were read from a single sample in a study of sequential checkpoint blockade in melanoma. Method: immunoSEQ multiplex PCR; TCRdb's copy keeps in-frame clones and lacks some. The sample holds 1,000 to 1,500 clones, 20% to 25% seen once. The source material was tumor tissue (inferred from file names), sampled from a patient given nivolumab and ipilimumab in sequence. These receptors were taken from a human donor with melanoma. Both conserved end residues are part of each CDR3. The D gene is left open where the match is weak. Expanded clones are given a class, and other clones once, few, many or no size at all.

cdr3_nt cdr3_aa j_call d_call v_call clone_size
TGTGCCAGCAGCCTACGACAGGGTAACACTGAAGCTTTCTTT CASSLRQGNTEAFF TRBJ1-1 TRBD1 TRBV11-3 large
TGTGCCAGCAGTTATGGGACTACCACAGATACGCAGTATTTT CASSYGTTTDTQYF TRBJ2-3 TRBD2 TRBV6-8 few
TGTGCCAGCAGCCTCAACACCGGGGAGCTGTTTTTT CASSLNTGELFF TRBJ2-2 . TRBV6-8 few
TGTGCCAGCACCAAGGGAACAGGGGGCCACGAGCAGTACTTC CASTKGTGGHEQYF TRBJ2-7 TRBD1 TRBV6-8 .
TGTGCCGCTCGGGACAGCTCCTACGAGCAGTACTTC CAARDSSYEQYF TRBJ2-7 TRBD1 TRBV6-8 .
TGTGCCAGTAGGACGGGTAATTCACCCCTCCACTTT CASRTGNSPLHF TRBJ1-6 . TRBV19 .
TGTGCCAGCAGACCCACAGGGGGCAACTATGGCTACACCTTC CASRPTGGNYGYTF TRBJ1-2 TRBD1 TRBV6-8 few
TGCGCCAGCAGCTTGGGGGGGACTAGCTCGTCGTACGAGCAGTACTTC CASSLGGTSSSYEQYF TRBJ2-7 TRBD2 TRBV5-1 .
TGTGCCAGCGGGTTATTTGGTGGGGGCCGGCAAGAGACCCAGTACTTC CASGLFGGGRQETQYF TRBJ2-5 . TRBV11-3 medium-sized
TGTGCCAGCAGCCCCCACTTTAGTCGACACTACGAGCAGTACTTC CASSPHFSRHYEQYF TRBJ2-7 . TRBV11-3 medium-sized
TGTGCCAGCTTAGCCGGGGGAGGGGCTGAAGCTTTCTTT CASLAGGGAEAFF TRBJ1-1 . TRBV7-2 medium-sized
TGTGCCAGTCTGACTAGCTCGTGGGAGACCCAGTACTTC CASLTSSWETQYF TRBJ2-5 TRBD2 TRBV25-1 few
TGTGCCAGCAGTGCGACCGGGACCTGGGGGGATCAGCCCCAGCATTTT CASSATGTWGDQPQHF TRBJ1-5 . TRBV28 few
TGTGCCAGCAGTGCGGGCCTTAACTACGAGCAGTACTTC CASSAGLNYEQYF TRBJ2-7 . TRBV6-8 few
TGTGCCAGCAGCTTAGCGTATTCACCCCCGGGCTTGCCTACCCCGGGGCAAGAGACCCAGTACTTC CASSLAYSPPGLPTPGQETQYF TRBJ2-5 . TRBV7-2 .
TGTGCCAGCAGCTTAGGTGGGCAGTCCTACGAGCAGTACTTC CASSLGGQSYEQYF TRBJ2-7 . TRBV11-3 medium-sized
TGTGCCTGGGGACCGGAGAGTAAGGGTGGCTACACCTTC CAWGPESKGGYTF TRBJ1-2 . TRBV30 .
TGTGCCAGCAGCCCCGGACCCCACAATGAGCAGTTCTTC CASSPGPHNEQFF TRBJ2-1 . TRBV6-8 medium-sized
TGTGCCAGCAGTTACACGGGATTGGGTCAGCCCCAGCATTTT CASSYTGLGQPQHF TRBJ1-5 . TRBV6-8 few
TGTGCCTGGAGTGACAGGAGAAATCAGCCCCAGCATTTT CAWSDRRNQPQHF TRBJ1-5 . TRBV30 few
TGTGCCAGCAGCTTCTACAGATCGAACACCGGGGAGCTGTTTTTT CASSFYRSNTGELFF TRBJ2-2 . TRBV11-3 medium-sized
TGTGCCAGCAGGTACCGGGACAGGGTGACTGAAGCTTTCTTT CASRYRDRVTEAFF TRBJ1-1 TRBD1 TRBV6-8 large
TGTGCCAGCAGCGCCAATCAGGGGCGAGGGTCACCCCTCCACTTT CASSANQGRGSPLHF TRBJ1-6 . TRBV6-8 .
TGTGCCATCCCTAGAAGCCAGGGGGCAAGAGGCACCGGGGAGCTGTTTTTT CAIPRSQGARGTGELFF TRBJ2-2 TRBD1 TRBV6-8 few
TGTGCCAGCAGTTCCGCCCTTATAGGACTAGTGGCAGATACGCAGTATTTT CASSSALIGLVADTQYF TRBJ2-3 TRBD2 TRBV28 .
TGTGCCAGCAGCCCTACAGGGGGCGACAGCAAAAACATTCAGTACTTC CASSPTGGDSKNIQYF TRBJ2-4 TRBD1 TRBV11-3 few
TGCGCCAGCAGCCCCGGACAGGGGCAGGATCAGCCCCAGCATTTT CASSPGQGQDQPQHF TRBJ1-5 TRBD1 TRBV4-1 few
TGTGCCAGCAGCGCCAGGGGGGGCGATCAGCCCCAGCATTTT CASSARGGDQPQHF TRBJ1-5 TRBD1 TRBV6-8 .
TGTGCCAGCTCACCACCGTCATTGACCTACGAGCAGTACTTC CASSPPSLTYEQYF TRBJ2-7 . TRBV18 .
TGTGCCAGCAGTTCCCAGGGCCCCGGGCAGCCCCAGCATTTT CASSSQGPGQPQHF TRBJ1-5 . TRBV28 .
TGTGCCAGCAGCGGACAGGGCTACGAGCAGTACTTC CASSGQGYEQYF TRBJ2-7 TRBD1 TRBV9 medium-sized
TGTGCCAGTAGTTGGCGACAGGGGGTTGTGGATGAGCAGTTCTTC CASSWRQGVVDEQFF TRBJ2-1 TRBD1 TRBV19 .
TGCAGCGTTGTCCCGGGACTAGCGGGAGGTGAGCAGTTCTTC CSVVPGLAGGEQFF TRBJ2-1 TRBD2 TRBV29-1 .
TGTGCCAGCAGTTTCCTTTCAGGGGACGAGCAGTACTTC CASSFLSGDEQYF TRBJ2-7 . TRBV28 .
TGTGCCAGCACGGGCAGGAGACTAATGAACACTGAAGCTTTCTTT CASTGRRLMNTEAFF TRBJ1-1 . TRBV28 .
TGTGCCAGCAGCTTGGACGACTACTCCTACGAGCAGTACTTC CASSLDDYSYEQYF TRBJ2-7 . TRBV11-3 medium-sized
TGCGCCAGCAGTCAATCGGGGGAGGGGTACACAGATACGCAGTATTTT CASSQSGEGYTDTQYF TRBJ2-3 TRBD2 TRBV23-1 few
TGCAGCGTTGCGGCGGGAGATGCCTACGAGCAGTACTTC CSVAAGDAYEQYF TRBJ2-7 TRBD2 TRBV29-1 .
TGTGCCAGCTTTCAGGGACAGGGAGTTAATCAGCCCCAGCATTTT CASFQGQGVNQPQHF TRBJ1-5 TRBD1 TRBV6-8 .
TGTGCCACCAGCAGAGAATGGGGACTCCAAGGGGGCACCGGGGAGCTGTTTTTT CATSREWGLQGGTGELFF TRBJ2-2 . TRBV15 .
TGTGCCAGCAGTACCTCTGGGGGAAACACCATATATTTT CASSTSGGNTIYF TRBJ1-3 . TRBV2 .
TGTGCCAGCAGTGGGGGGCAGGGGATTAATGGCTACACCTTC CASSGGQGINGYTF TRBJ1-2 . TRBV28 few
TGTGCCAGCAGCTTAGAATCGGGGGAACAAGAGACCCAGTACTTC CASSLESGEQETQYF TRBJ2-5 . TRBV11-3 medium-sized
TGTGCCAGCAGCCAGGTCGAGCGGGAGACGCGGGAGACCCAGTACTTC CASSQVERETRETQYF TRBJ2-5 TRBD2 TRBV11-3 medium-sized
TGCGCCAGCAGCCAATCCGGGACTAGCAATGAGCAGTTCTTC CASSQSGTSNEQFF TRBJ2-1 TRBD2 TRBV4-1 few
TGTGCCTGGAGTCCCTGGGGGGATTCACCCCTCCACTTT CAWSPWGDSPLHF TRBJ1-6 . TRBV30 few
TGTGCCAGCAGCCACCGGGACAGGGAGTCTGGAAACACCATATATTTT CASSHRDRESGNTIYF TRBJ1-3 TRBD1 TRBV11-3 medium-sized
TGTGCCAGCAGCCAAGGACTTAACTCTGGAAACACCATATATTTT CASSQGLNSGNTIYF TRBJ1-3 . TRBV11-3 medium-sized